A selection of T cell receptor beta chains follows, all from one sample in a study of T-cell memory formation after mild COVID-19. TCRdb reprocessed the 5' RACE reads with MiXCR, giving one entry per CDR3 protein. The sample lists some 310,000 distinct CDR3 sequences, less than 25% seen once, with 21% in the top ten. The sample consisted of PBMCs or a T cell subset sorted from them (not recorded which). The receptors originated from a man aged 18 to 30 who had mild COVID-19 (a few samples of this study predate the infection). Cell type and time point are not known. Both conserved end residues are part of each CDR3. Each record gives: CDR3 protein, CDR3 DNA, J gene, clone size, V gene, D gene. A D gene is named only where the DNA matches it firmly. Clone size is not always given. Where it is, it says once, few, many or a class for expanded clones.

cdr3_aa: CSARRPFIGYTF; cdr3_nt: TGCAGTGCTAGAAGGCCGTTCATAGGCTACACCTTC; j_call: TRBJ1-2; clone_size: NA; v_call: TRBV20-1; d_call: NA
cdr3_aa: CASSYSLGYEQYF; cdr3_nt: TGTGCCAGCAGTTACTCGTTGGGTTACGAGCAGTACTTC; j_call: TRBJ2-7; clone_size: few; v_call: TRBV6-6; d_call: NA
cdr3_aa: CASSRRLAGEETQYF; cdr3_nt: TGTGCCAGCAGCCGCCGGCTAGCGGGGGAAGAGACCCAGTACTTC; j_call: TRBJ2-5; clone_size: NA; v_call: TRBV5-4; d_call: TRBD2
cdr3_aa: CASSYNTGTGPYEQYF; cdr3_nt: TGCGCCAGCAGCTATAACACCGGGACAGGGCCCTACGAGCAGTACTTC; j_call: TRBJ2-7; clone_size: few; v_call: TRBV4-3; d_call: TRBD1
cdr3_aa: CASGTYYGYTF; cdr3_nt: TGTGCCAGCGGAACATACTATGGCTACACCTTC; j_call: TRBJ1-2; clone_size: NA; v_call: TRBV12-3/TRBV12-4; d_call: NA
cdr3_aa: CATRNAGGEQFF; cdr3_nt: TGTGCCACCAGGAACGCGGGGGGTGAGCAGTTCTTC; j_call: TRBJ2-1; clone_size: NA; v_call: TRBV15; d_call: TRBD2
cdr3_aa: CASSRGTRVSEQFF; cdr3_nt: TGTGCCAGCAGCCGAGGGACCAGGGTTTCGGAGCAGTTCTTC; j_call: TRBJ2-1; clone_size: NA; v_call: TRBV7-2; d_call: NA
cdr3_aa: CSALAGYQETQYF; cdr3_nt: TGCAGCGCCCTGGCAGGGTACCAAGAGACCCAGTACTTC; j_call: TRBJ2-5; clone_size: NA; v_call: TRBV29-1; d_call: NA
cdr3_aa: CASSLAGVLRYGYTF; cdr3_nt: TGTGCCAGCAGCTTAGCCGGCGTCCTACGGTATGGCTACACCTTC; j_call: TRBJ1-2; clone_size: NA; v_call: TRBV7-2; d_call: NA
cdr3_aa: CASSLGGSGGSSNEQFF; cdr3_nt: TGTGCCAGCAGCTTGGGGGGCTCCGGGGGGTCGTCGAATGAGCAGTTCTTC; j_call: TRBJ2-1; clone_size: few; v_call: TRBV7-6; d_call: NA
cdr3_aa: CSASRRDYGYTF; cdr3_nt: TGCAGTGCTAGTCGGAGGGATTATGGCTACACCTTC; j_call: TRBJ1-2; clone_size: many; v_call: TRBV20-1; d_call: NA
cdr3_aa: CATRTPGTDTQYF; cdr3_nt: TGTGCCACTAGAACCCCCGGGACAGATACGCAGTATTTT; j_call: TRBJ2-3; clone_size: few; v_call: TRBV7-9; d_call: NA
cdr3_aa: CSVGVRDADTQYF; cdr3_nt: TGCAGCGTTGGGGTCCGAGACGCGGATACGCAGTATTTT; j_call: TRBJ2-3; clone_size: NA; v_call: TRBV29-1; d_call: NA
cdr3_aa: CASSLVGDEQYF; cdr3_nt: TGCGCCAGCAGCTTGGTAGGGGATGAGCAGTACTTC; j_call: TRBJ2-7; clone_size: NA; v_call: TRBV5-1; d_call: NA
cdr3_aa: CASRGDRENIQYF; cdr3_nt: TGTGCCAGCAGGGGGGACAGGGAAAACATTCAGTACTTC; j_call: TRBJ2-4; clone_size: few; v_call: TRBV12-3/TRBV12-4; d_call: TRBD1
cdr3_aa: CSARGQGGRNTEAFF; cdr3_nt: TGCAGTGCTAGGGGACAGGGGGGGAGGAACACTGAAGCTTTCTTT; j_call: TRBJ1-1; clone_size: NA; v_call: TRBV20-1; d_call: TRBD1
cdr3_aa: CSVEDTEAFF; cdr3_nt: TGCAGCGTTGAAGACACTGAAGCTTTCTTT; j_call: TRBJ1-1; clone_size: few; v_call: TRBV29-1; d_call: NA
cdr3_aa: CASSPIRERTDTQYF; cdr3_nt: TGTGCCAGCAGTCCCATCAGGGAGAGGACAGATACGCAGTATTTT; j_call: TRBJ2-3; clone_size: few; v_call: TRBV6-5; d_call: NA
cdr3_aa: CASSPTGQNYGYTF; cdr3_nt: TGTGCCAGCAGCCCCACCGGACAGAACTATGGCTACACCTTC; j_call: TRBJ1-2; clone_size: many; v_call: TRBV5-4; d_call: NA
cdr3_aa: CASSIVAPTASTDTQYF; cdr3_nt: TGTGCCAGTAGTATAGTTGCGCCAACGGCTAGCACAGATACGCAGTATTTT; j_call: TRBJ2-3; clone_size: NA; v_call: TRBV19; d_call: NA
cdr3_aa: CAISGDNLGETQYF; cdr3_nt: TGTGCCATCAGCGGGGACAACCTGGGGGAGACCCAGTACTTC; j_call: TRBJ2-5; clone_size: NA; v_call: TRBV10-3; d_call: NA
cdr3_aa: CASSSRPPGNEQFF; cdr3_nt: TGCGCCAGCAGCTCCCGACCCCCTGGCAATGAGCAGTTCTTC; j_call: TRBJ2-1; clone_size: NA; v_call: TRBV5-1; d_call: NA
cdr3_aa: CASSQGLASEQFF; cdr3_nt: TGCGCCAGCAGCCAAGGACTAGCGAGTGAGCAGTTCTTC; j_call: TRBJ2-1; clone_size: NA; v_call: TRBV4-1; d_call: TRBD2
cdr3_aa: CASNRRDRPFDTQYF; cdr3_nt: TGTGCCAGCAACCGCCGGGACAGGCCCTTTGATACGCAGTATTTT; j_call: TRBJ2-3; clone_size: few; v_call: TRBV7-2; d_call: TRBD1
cdr3_aa: CASSNPEVGSSTDTQYF; cdr3_nt: TGCGCCAGCAGCAACCCGGAGGTGGGGTCAAGCACAGATACGCAGTATTTT; j_call: TRBJ2-3; clone_size: few; v_call: TRBV4-1; d_call: NA
cdr3_aa: CATGSLENNEQFF; cdr3_nt: TGTGCCACGGGCTCCCTGGAAAACAATGAGCAGTTCTTC; j_call: TRBJ2-1; clone_size: NA; v_call: TRBV10-3; d_call: NA
cdr3_aa: CASREKGWNYGYTF; cdr3_nt: TGTGCCAGCAGGGAGAAGGGTTGGAACTATGGCTACACCTTC; j_call: TRBJ1-2; clone_size: NA; v_call: TRBV6-5; d_call: NA
cdr3_aa: CASSPGTGTYGYTF; cdr3_nt: TGTGCCAGCAGCCCCGGGACAGGGACCTATGGCTACACCTTC; j_call: TRBJ1-2; clone_size: few; v_call: TRBV7-6; d_call: TRBD1
cdr3_aa: CASSYRQKETQYF; cdr3_nt: TGTGCCAGCAGTTACAGACAGAAAGAGACCCAGTACTTC; j_call: TRBJ2-5; clone_size: many; v_call: TRBV6-5; d_call: NA
cdr3_aa: CASSLGTGVANEQFF; cdr3_nt: TGTGCCAGCAGCTTGGGAACAGGGGTGGCGAATGAGCAGTTCTTC; j_call: TRBJ2-1; clone_size: few; v_call: TRBV5-6; d_call: TRBD1
cdr3_aa: CASSLGSGGGEQYF; cdr3_nt: TGCGCCAGCAGCTTGGGCTCCGGGGGTGGCGAGCAGTACTTC; j_call: TRBJ2-7; clone_size: few; v_call: TRBV5-1; d_call: NA
cdr3_aa: CASRYNIKDYTQYF; cdr3_nt: TGTGCCAGCAGATACAACATAAAAGACTATACGCAGTATTTT; j_call: TRBJ2-3; clone_size: once; v_call: TRBV6-6; d_call: NA
cdr3_aa: CASSWDMAGRNSPLHF; cdr3_nt: TGTGCCAGCAGCTGGGACATGGCAGGGCGGAATTCACCCCTCCACTTT; j_call: TRBJ1-6; clone_size: NA; v_call: TRBV9; d_call: NA